The source of this T cell receptor (beta chain) is a study of blood T cell repertoires in COVID-19. Whole-study context: Samples representing acute and convalescent COVID-19 were sourced from the United States, Italy and Spain. PBMCs, B-cell-depleted T cells, or T cells were the source of the cDNA or gDNA that made up the material.

As handled by the study authors: Nucleated cell number was recorded as an estimate derived from reference gene primer amplification. Assay: immunoSEQ multiplex PCR; the TCRdb copy retains only in-frame clones and omits some. V and J calls and clone size are as listed in that table; D and trimming were resolved from the DNA. Of about 290,000 clones listed, approximately 80% are singletons. The ends were cut back, 6 bases at V and 4 bases at J, with 12 bases in the middle. This CDR3 spans 13 amino acids. Per germline, CDR1 PRHDT and CDR2 FYEKMQ (reference sequence). This sequence was found in a woman aged 45-65 years with active or convalescent COVID-19. This chain joins TRBV13 and TRBJ1-2, with D perhaps matching TRBD1 (5 bases). Sequencing input: peripheral blood. The CDR3 is CASRRGGAYGYTF. The DNA for the CDR3 is TGTGCCAGCAGGCGGGGAGGGGCCTATGGCTACACCTTC.